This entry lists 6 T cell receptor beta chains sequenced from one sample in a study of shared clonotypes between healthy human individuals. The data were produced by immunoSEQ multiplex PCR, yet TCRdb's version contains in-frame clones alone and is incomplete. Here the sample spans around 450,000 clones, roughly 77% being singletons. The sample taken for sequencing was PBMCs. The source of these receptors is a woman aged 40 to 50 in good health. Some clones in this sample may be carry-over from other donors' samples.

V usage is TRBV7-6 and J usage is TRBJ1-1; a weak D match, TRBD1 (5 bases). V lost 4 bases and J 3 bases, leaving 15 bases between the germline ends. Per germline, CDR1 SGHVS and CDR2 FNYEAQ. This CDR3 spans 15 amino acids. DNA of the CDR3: TGTGCCAGCAGCTCGAACCAGGGAGGCGACACTGAAGCTTTCTTT. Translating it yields CASSSNQGGDTEAFF.

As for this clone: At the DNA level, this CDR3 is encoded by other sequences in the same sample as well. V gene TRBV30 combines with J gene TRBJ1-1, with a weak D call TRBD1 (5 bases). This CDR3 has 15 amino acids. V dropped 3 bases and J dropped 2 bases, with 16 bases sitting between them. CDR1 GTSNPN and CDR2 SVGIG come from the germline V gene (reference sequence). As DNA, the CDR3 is TGTGCCTGGAGCTTACCTTTGGGACTTAACACTGAAGCTTTCTTT. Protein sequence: CAWSLPLGLNTEAFF.

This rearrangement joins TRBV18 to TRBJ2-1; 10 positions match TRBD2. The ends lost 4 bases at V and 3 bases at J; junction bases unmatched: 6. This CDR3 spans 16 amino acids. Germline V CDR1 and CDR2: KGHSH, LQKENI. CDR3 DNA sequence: TGTGCCAGCTCACGGACTAGCGGAGAACACTACAATGAGCAGTTCTTC. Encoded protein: CASSRTSGEHYNEQFF.

The CDR3 region is CASSTDRVGSGELFF. CDR3 DNA sequence: TGTGCCAGTAGTACCGACAGGGTTGGGTCCGGGGAGCTGTTTTTT. The chain is built from TRBV19 and TRBJ2-2; 7 nucleotides agree with TRBD1. Germline CDR1 and CDR2: LNHDA and SQIVND (reference sequence). This CDR3 is built from 15 residues. Trimming removed 4 bases from V and 6 bases from J; junction bases left unmatched: 8. Together with reference TRBV19 and TRBJ2-2, the CDR3 gives the full variable domain: DGGITQSPKYLFRKEGQNVTLSCEQNLNHDAMYWYRQDPGQGLRLIYYSQIVNDFQKGDIAEGYSVSREKKESFPLTVTSAQKNPTAFYLCASSTDRVGSGELFFGEGSRLTVL.

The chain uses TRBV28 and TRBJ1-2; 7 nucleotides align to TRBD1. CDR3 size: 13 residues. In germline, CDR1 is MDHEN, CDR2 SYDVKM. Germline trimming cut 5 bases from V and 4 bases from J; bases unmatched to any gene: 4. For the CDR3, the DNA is TGTGCCAGCAGTCTGGGGACAGTCTATGGCTACACCTTC. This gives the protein CASSLGTVYGYTF.

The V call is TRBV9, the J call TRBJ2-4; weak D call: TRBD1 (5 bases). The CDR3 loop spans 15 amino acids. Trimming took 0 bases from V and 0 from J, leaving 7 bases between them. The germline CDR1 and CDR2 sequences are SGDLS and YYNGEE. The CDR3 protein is CASSVAGLAKNIQYF. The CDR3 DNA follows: TGTGCCAGCAGCGTAGCAGGGTTAGCCAAAAACATTCAGTACTTC.